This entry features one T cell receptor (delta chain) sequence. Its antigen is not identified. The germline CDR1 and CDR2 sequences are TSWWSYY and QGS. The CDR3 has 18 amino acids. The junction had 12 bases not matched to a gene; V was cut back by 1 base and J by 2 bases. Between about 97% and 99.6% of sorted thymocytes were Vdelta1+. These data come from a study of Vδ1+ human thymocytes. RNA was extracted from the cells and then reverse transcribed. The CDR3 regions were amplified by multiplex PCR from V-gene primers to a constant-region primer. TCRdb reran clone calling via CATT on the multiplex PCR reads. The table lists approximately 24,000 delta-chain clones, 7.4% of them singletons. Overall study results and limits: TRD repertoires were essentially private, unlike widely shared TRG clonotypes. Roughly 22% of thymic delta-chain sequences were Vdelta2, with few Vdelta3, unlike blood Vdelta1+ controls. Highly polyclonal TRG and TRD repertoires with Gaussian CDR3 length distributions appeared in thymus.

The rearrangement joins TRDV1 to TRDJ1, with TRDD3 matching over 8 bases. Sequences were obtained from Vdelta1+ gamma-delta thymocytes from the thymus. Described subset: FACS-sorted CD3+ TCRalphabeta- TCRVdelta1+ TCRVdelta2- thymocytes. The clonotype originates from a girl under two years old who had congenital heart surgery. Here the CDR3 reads CALGERDWGPRLTDKLIF. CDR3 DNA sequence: TGTGCTCTTGGGGAACGGGACTGGGGGCCGCGATTAACCGATAAACTCATCTTT.